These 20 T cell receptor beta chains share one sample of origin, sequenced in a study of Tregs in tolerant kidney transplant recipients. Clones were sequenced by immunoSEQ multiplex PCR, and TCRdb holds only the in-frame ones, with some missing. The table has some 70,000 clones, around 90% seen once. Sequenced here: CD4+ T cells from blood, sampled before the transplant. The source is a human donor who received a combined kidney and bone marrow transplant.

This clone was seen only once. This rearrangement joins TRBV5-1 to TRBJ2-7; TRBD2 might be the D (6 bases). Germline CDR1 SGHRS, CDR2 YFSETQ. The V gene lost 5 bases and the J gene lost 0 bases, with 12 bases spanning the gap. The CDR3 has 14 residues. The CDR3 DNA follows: TGCGCCAGCAGACTGGAACTAGCCTCCTACGAGCAGTACTTC. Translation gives CASRLELASYEQYF.

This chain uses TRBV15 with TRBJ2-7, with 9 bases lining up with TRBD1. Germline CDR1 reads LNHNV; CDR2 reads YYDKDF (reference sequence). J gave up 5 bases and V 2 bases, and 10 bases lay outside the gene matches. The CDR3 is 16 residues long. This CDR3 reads CATSRRRGTGPNEQYF. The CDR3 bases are TGTGCCACCAGCAGACGCCGGGGGACAGGGCCCAACGAGCAGTACTTC.

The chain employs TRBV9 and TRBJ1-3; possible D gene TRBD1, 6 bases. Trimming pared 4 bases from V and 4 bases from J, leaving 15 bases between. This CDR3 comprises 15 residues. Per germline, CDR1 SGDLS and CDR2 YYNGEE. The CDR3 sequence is CASSPMGADGNTIYF. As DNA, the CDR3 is TGTGCCAGCAGCCCTATGGGGGCTGACGGAAACACCATATATTTT.

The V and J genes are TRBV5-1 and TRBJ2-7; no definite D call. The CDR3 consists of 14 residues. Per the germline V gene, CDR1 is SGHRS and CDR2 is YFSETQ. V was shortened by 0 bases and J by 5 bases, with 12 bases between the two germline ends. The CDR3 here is CASSLEALRNEQYF. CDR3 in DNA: TGCGCCAGCAGCTTGGAGGCCCTGAGGAACGAGCAGTACTTC.

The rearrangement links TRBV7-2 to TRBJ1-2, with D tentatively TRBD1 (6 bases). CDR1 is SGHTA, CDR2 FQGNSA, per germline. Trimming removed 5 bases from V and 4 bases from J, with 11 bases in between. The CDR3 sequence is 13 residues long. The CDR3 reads CASSVGGGYGYTF. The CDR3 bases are TGTGCCAGCAGCGTGGGAGGGGGCTATGGCTACACCTTC.

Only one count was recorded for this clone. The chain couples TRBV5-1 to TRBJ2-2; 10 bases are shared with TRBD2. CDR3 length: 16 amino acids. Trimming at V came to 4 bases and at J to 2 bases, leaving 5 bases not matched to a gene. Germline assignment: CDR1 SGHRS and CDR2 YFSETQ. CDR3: CASSIGLADNTGELFF. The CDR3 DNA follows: TGCGCCAGCAGCATCGGACTAGCGGATAACACCGGGGAGCTGTTTTTT.

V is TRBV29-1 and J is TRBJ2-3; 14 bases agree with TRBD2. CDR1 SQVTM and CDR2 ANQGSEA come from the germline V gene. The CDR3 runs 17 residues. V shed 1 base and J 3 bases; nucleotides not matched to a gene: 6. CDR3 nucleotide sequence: TGCAGCGTTGAAGGGACTAGCGGGAGGAGGGTGACAGATACGCAGTATTTT. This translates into CSVEGTSGRRVTDTQYF.

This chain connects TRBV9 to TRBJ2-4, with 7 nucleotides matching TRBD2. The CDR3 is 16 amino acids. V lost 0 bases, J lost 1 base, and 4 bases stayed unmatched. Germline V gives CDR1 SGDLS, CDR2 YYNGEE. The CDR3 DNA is TGTGCCAGCAGCGTAGAGGCCGGGGGGGCCAAAAACATTCAGTACTTC. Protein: CASSVEAGGAKNIQYF.

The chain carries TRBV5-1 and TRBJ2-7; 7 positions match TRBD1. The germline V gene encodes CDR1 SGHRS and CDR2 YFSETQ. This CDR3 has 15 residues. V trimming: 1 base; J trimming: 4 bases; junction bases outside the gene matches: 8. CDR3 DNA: TGCGCCAGCAGCTTGAGCGGACAGGCTCGATACGAGCAGTACTTC. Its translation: CASSLSGQARYEQYF.

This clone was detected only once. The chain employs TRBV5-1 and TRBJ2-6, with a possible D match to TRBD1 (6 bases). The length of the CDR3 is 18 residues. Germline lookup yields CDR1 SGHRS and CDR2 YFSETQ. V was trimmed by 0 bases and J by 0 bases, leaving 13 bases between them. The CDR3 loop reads CASSLEAGVASGANVLTF. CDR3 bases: TGCGCCAGCAGCTTGGAGGCAGGGGTGGCCTCTGGGGCCAACGTCCTGACTTTC.

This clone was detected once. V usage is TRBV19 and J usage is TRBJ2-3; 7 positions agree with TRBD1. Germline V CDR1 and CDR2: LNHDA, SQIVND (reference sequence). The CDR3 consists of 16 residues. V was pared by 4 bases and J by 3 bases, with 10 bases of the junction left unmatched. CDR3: CASSSLTGIETDTQYF. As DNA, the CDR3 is TGTGCCAGTAGTAGTTTGACAGGGATTGAGACAGATACGCAGTATTTT.

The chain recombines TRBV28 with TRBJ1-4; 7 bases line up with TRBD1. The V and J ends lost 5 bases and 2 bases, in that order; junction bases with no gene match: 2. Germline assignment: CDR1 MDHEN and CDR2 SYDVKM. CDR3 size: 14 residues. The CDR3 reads CASSLTGTNEKLFF. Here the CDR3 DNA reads TGTGCCAGCAGTCTGACAGGGACTAATGAAAAACTGTTTTTT.

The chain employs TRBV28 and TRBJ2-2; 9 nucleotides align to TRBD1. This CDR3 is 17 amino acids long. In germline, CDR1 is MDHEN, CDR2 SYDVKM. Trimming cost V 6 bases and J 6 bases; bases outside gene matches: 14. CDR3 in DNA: TGTGCCAGCAGCAGACGCCCGGGACAGGGAACCCCCGGGGAGCTGTTTTTT. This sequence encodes CASSRRPGQGTPGELFF.

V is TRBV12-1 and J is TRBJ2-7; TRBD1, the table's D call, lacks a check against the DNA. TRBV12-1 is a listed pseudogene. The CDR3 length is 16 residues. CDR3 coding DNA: TGTGCCAGCAGCTTCCGGGACAGGGGGCCGCCTTACGAGCAGTACTTC. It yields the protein CASSFRDRGPPYEQYF.

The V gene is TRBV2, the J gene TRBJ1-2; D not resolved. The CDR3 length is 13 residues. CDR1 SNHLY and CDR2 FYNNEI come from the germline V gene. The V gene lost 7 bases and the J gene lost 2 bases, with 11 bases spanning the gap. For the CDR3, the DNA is TGTGCCAGCACTCGGGAGGCGAACTATGGCTACACCTTC. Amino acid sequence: CASTREANYGYTF.

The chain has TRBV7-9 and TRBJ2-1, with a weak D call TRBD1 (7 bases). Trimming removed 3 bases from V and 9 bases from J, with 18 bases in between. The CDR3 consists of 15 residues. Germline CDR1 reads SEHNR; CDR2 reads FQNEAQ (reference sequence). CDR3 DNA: TGTGCCAGCAGCTTCCGACAGGCCCAGGGGGGTGAGCAGTTCTTC. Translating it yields CASSFRQAQGGEQFF.

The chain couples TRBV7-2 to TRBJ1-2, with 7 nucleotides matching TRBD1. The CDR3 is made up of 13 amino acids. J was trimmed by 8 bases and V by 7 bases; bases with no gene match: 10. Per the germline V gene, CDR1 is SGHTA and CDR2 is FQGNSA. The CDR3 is CASTLAAGGGYTF. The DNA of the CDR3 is TGTGCCAGCACCCTAGCCGCAGGGGGGGGCTACACCTTC. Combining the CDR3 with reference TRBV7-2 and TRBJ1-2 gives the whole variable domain GAGVSQSPSNKVTEKGKDVELRCDPISGHTALYWYRQSLGQGLEFLIYFQGNSAPDKSGLPSDRFSAERTGGSVSTLTIQRTQQEDSAVYLCASTLAAGGGYTFGSGTRLTVV.

The CDR3: CASSISREETQYF. The CDR3, as DNA: TGTGCCAGTAGTATATCCAGGGAAGAGACCCAGTACTTC. V is TRBV19 and J is TRBJ2-5; TRBD1 might be the D (5 bases). V lost 2 bases and J lost 3, with 7 bases in between. CDR3 length: 13 amino acids. Germline V lookup: CDR1 LNHDA, CDR2 SQIVND (reference sequence).

The CDR3 sequence is CASSPPGGQQRSYTF. The CDR3 DNA follows: TGTGCCAGCTCACCACCAGGAGGACAGCAGAGGAGCTACACCTTC. The chain joins TRBV18 to TRBJ1-2; D is possibly TRBD1 (6 bases). The germline V gene encodes CDR1 KGHSH and CDR2 LQKENI. The germline V and J ends were trimmed by 0 bases and 9 bases, with 17 bases remaining between them. The CDR3 is 15 amino acids.

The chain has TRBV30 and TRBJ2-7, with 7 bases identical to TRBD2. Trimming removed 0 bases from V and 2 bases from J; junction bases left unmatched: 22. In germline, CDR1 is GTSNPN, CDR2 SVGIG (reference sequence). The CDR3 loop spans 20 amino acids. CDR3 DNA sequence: TGTGCCTGGAGTGTAAACTATTTGGACCCGAAGAGCGGGGATGCCTACGAGCAGTACTTC. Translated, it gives CAWSVNYLDPKSGDAYEQYF.